The 10 T cell receptor beta chains below all came from one sample that was sequenced in a study of T-cell reconstitution after alpha-beta-depleted transplantation in children. A TCRbeta library incorporating unique molecular identifiers was prepared. TCRdb independently ran MiXCR on the PCR reads; one entry per CDR3 protein. The sample lists about 490,000 distinct CDR3 sequences, roughly a tenth occurring once. The sample in question was PBMCs, obtained before TCRalphabeta/CD19-depleted stem cell transplant. These TCRs come from a child aged 2 to 10 with inherited bone marrow failure, due to receive a stem cell transplant.

The sample holds a few counts of this clonotype. This chain connects TRBV5-1 to TRBJ2-7; D remains unclear. Looked up from germline, CDR1 is SGHRS and CDR2 is YFSETQ. Trimming removed 1 base at V and 3 bases at J, with 11 bases between. This CDR3 is 14 amino acids long. The CDR3 sequence: CASSLLWGSYEQYF. In nucleotides, the CDR3 is TGCGCCAGCAGCTTGTTGTGGGGAAGCTACGAGCAGTACTTC.

The gene calls are TRBV4-3 and TRBJ2-1, with 10 bases matching TRBD2. The CDR3 contains 19 residues. V dropped 0 bases and J dropped 7; count of bases not matched to a gene: 15. In germline, CDR1 is LGHNA, CDR2 YSLEER. The CDR3 DNA reads TGCGCCAGCAGCCAAGATAGCGACCCGGCTAGCGGGAGTGGGAATGAGCAGTTCTTC. Protein: CASSQDSDPASGSGNEQFF.

This clonotype was found many times. The gene calls are TRBV20-1 and TRBJ1-4, with D perhaps matching TRBD1 (6 bases). With 4 bases removed from V and 0 bases from J, the gap between germline ends came to 18 bases. CDR3 length: 17 amino acids. From germline, CDR1 is DFQATT and CDR2 SNEGSKA (reference sequence). The CDR3 DNA reads as TGCAGTGCTACACTAGACAGGCAACCTGCAACTAATGAAAAACTGTTTTTT. Amino acid sequence: CSATLDRQPATNEKLFF.

This clonotype occurred many times. This chain connects TRBV20-1 to TRBJ2-3; TRBD2 is a possible D gene (6 bases). The CDR3 contains 12 residues. CDR1 and CDR2 (germline): DFQATT, SNEGSKA (reference sequence). The chain's CDR3 is CGYSGSTDTQYF. As DNA, the CDR3 is TGCGGCTATAGCGGTAGCACAGATACGCAGTATTTT.

This clonotype has at least ten counts. V is TRBV5-1 and J is TRBJ1-2, with a possible D match to TRBD1 (5 bases). V lost 4 bases and J lost 3, with 10 bases in between. This CDR3 is 13 amino acids long. From germline, CDR1 is SGHRS and CDR2 YFSETQ. Written as DNA, the CDR3 is TGCGCCAGCAGCCCGGAGGGGTACTATGGCTACACCTTC. The encoded protein is CASSPEGYYGYTF.

The V and J genes are TRBV7-2 and TRBJ2-3; D unclear. The germline V and J ends were trimmed by 4 bases and 0 bases, with 8 bases remaining between them. The CDR3 covers 14 residues. Germline CDR1 is SGHTA and CDR2 is FQGNSA. CDR3 sequence: CASSYVRSTDTQYF. The CDR3 DNA reads as TGTGCCAGCAGCTACGTAAGAAGCACAGATACGCAGTATTTT.

This clonotype was found many times. V gene TRBV5-1 combines with J gene TRBJ1-2, with D maybe TRBD1 (5 bases). Germline V gene data show CDR1 as SGHRS and CDR2 as YFSETQ. This CDR3 is 15 amino acids long. The germline V and J ends were trimmed by 2 bases and 6 bases, with 17 bases remaining between them. The CDR3 here is CASSLRVPPGDGYTF. In DNA, the CDR3 is TGCGCCAGCAGCTTAAGAGTCCCCCCGGGGGATGGCTACACCTTC.

The rearrangement joins TRBV14 to TRBJ2-6; D may be TRBD1 (6 bases). This CDR3 is 21 amino acids long. With 4 bases removed from V and 0 bases from J, the gap between germline ends came to 25 bases. Germline V gene sequence: CDR1 SGHDN, CDR2 FVKESK. The chain's CDR3 is CASSPYKGKMDSRSGANVLTF. The CDR3 region has the DNA TGTGCCAGCAGCCCTTACAAGGGGAAGATGGACAGCCGCTCTGGGGCCAACGTCCTGACTTTC.

This clonotype has ten or more counts. The CDR3 DNA reads TGTGCCAGCAGTCCACCCCCGGAGGACCCAAACCATTACGAGCAGTACTTC. Its translation: CASSPPPEDPNHYEQYF. The V and J genes are TRBV12-3 or TRBV12-4 and TRBJ2-7, with D possibly TRBD2 on 5 matching bases. This CDR3 spans 17 amino acids. V was cut by 5 bases and J by 4 bases, with 24 bases left in between.

There are a few counts of this clonotype. The gene calls are TRBV18 and TRBJ1-1; a weak D match, TRBD1 (6 bases). V shed 5 bases and J shed 1 base, with 14 bases lying between them. The CDR3 consists of 15 residues. Germline CDR1 and CDR2: KGHSH and LQKENI. The CDR3 DNA follows: TGTGCCAGCTCATCAGGACAGCTCGGGAACACTGAAGCTTTCTTT. Its translation is CASSSGQLGNTEAFF.